This section outlines one T cell receptor beta chain sequence together with its context. Other DNA variants within this sample encode the same CDR3. The sample originates from a study of shared T cell receptors in the human thymus. With 3 bases clipped from V and 6 bases from J, the junction kept 13 bases outside the gene matches. The CDR3 consists of 17 residues. Germline CDR1 and CDR2: MGHRA and YSYEKL. This table comes from immunoSEQ multiplex PCR, and its TCRdb copy is limited to in-frame clones, with some not included. The sample has fewer than 700,000 clones, 70% to 90% seen once. The sample was also linked to a second study, of human thymus T cells. According to that study: Donor material was obtained from healthy Finnish infants undergoing corrective surgery for congenital heart defects. Corrective cardiac operations yielded the resected thymus tissue. Thymic as well as blood repertoires seemed to favor certain V and J genes unevenly. Related studies noted strongly shared thymic repertoires across unrelated people.

The V call is TRBV4-1, the J call TRBJ1-4, with 7 bases that match TRBD1. This clonotype originated in a boy in the first two years of life with a congenital heart defect. What was sequenced was thymocytes. The CDR3 nucleotides are TGCGCCAGCAGCCAGGAGAGCAAAGGGGACAGTCATGAAAAACTGTTTTTT. Protein product: CASSQESKGDSHEKLFF.